This T cell receptor beta chain was captured by sequencing in a study of blood T cell repertoires in COVID-19. Study context: COVID-19 samples from acute and convalescent phases originated in the United States, Italy and Spain.

Produced via immunoSEQ multiplex PCR; TCRdb's table is partial and in-frame only. The table shows 130,000 or so clones, with roughly 90% occurring only once. CDR1 and CDR2 from the germline V gene are LNHDA and SQIVND (reference sequence). The CDR3 length is 14 residues. V dropped 1 base and J dropped 5 bases, with 11 bases sitting between them. This clonotype was obtained from a man between 65 and 85 years old with active COVID-19. This chain uses TRBV19 with TRBJ2-5, with D unresolved. Sequenced sample: peripheral blood. CDR3 loop: CASSIVGGAETQYF. The DNA for the CDR3 is TGTGCCAGTAGTATAGTTGGCGGCGCGGAGACCCAGTACTTC.